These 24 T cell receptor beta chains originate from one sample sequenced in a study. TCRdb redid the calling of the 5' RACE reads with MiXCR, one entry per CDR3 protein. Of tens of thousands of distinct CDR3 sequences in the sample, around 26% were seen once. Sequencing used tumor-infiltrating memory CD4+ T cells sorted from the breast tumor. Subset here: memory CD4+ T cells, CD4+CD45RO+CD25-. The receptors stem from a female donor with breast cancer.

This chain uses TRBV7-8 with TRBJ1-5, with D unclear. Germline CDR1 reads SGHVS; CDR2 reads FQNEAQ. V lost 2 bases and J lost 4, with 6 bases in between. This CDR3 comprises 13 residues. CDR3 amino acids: CASSLTQNQPQHF. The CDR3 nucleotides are TGTGCCAGCAGCTTAACTCAAAATCAGCCCCAGCATTTT.

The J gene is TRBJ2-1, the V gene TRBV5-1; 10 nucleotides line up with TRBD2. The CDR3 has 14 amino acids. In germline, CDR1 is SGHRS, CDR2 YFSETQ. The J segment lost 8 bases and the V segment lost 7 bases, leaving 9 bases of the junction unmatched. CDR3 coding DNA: TGCGCCAGCTCTAGCGGGAGAGGGAGAGATGAGCAGTTCTTC. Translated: CASSSGRGRDEQFF. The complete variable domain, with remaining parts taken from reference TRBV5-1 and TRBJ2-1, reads KAGVTQTPRYLIKTRGQQVTLSCSPISGHRSVSWYQQTPGQGLQFLFEYFSETQRNKGNFPGRFSGRQFSNSRSEMNVSTLELGDSALYLCASSSGRGRDEQFFGPGTRLTVL.

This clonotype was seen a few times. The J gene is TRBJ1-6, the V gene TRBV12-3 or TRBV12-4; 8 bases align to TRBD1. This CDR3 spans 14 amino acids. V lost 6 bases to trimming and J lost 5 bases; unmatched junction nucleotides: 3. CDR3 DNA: TGTGCCAGCAGGGGACAGGCGAATAATTCACCCCTCCACTTT. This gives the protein CASRGQANNSPLHF.

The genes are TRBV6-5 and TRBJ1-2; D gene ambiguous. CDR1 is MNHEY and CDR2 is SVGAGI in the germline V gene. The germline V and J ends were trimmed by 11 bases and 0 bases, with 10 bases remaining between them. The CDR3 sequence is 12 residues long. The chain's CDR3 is CASRFANYGYTF. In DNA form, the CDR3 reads TGTGCCTCGAGATTTGCTAACTATGGCTACACCTTC.

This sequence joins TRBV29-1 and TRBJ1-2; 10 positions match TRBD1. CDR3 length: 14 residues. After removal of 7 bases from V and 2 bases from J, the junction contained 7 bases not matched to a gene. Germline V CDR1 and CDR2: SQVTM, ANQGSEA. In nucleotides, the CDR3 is TGCAGCGCAAAGGGACAGGGGAGAAACTATGGCTACACCTTC. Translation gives CSAKGQGRNYGYTF.

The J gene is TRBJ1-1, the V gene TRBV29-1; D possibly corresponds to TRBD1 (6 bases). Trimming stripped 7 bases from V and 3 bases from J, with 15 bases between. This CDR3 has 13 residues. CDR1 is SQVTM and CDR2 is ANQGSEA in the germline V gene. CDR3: CSASGDRYTEAFF. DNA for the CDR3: TGCAGCGCCTCAGGGGATCGCTACACTGAAGCTTTCTTT.

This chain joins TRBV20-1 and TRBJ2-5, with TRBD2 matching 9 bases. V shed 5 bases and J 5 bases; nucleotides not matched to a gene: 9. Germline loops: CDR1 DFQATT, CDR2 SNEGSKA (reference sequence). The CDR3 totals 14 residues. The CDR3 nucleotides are TGCAGTGCTCGTAGCGGGAGTGCTGGGGAGACCCAGTACTTC. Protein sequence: CSARSGSAGETQYF.

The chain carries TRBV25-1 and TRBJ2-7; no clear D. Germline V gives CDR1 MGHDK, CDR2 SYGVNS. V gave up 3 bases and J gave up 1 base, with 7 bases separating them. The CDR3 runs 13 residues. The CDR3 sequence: CASSEKGSYEQYF. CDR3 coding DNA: TGTGCCAGCAGTGAGAAGGGTTCCTACGAGCAGTACTTC.

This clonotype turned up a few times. The CDR3: CASSTSSRVEETQYF. The CDR3 DNA reads as TGCGCCAGCAGCACGTCATCAAGAGTGGAGGAGACCCAGTACTTC. The V call is TRBV5-1, the J call TRBJ2-5; D is ambiguous. Germline CDR1 SGHRS, CDR2 YFSETQ. Deletions cut 4 bases from V and 5 bases from J, with 18 bases between. The CDR3 loop spans 15 amino acids.

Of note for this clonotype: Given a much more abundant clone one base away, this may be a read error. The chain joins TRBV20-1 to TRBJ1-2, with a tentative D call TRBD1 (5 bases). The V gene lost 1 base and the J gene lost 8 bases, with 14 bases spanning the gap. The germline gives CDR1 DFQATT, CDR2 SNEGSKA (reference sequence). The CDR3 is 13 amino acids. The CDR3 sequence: CSARAGQLRGYTF. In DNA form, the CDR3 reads TGCAGTGCTAGAGCAGGGCAGTTGAGAGGCTACACCTTC.

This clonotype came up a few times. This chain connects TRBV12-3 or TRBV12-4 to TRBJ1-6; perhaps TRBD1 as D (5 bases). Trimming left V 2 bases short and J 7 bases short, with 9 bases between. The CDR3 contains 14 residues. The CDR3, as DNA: TGTGCCAGCAGTTTAAACAGGAGAAATTCACCCCTCCACTTT. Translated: CASSLNRRNSPLHF.

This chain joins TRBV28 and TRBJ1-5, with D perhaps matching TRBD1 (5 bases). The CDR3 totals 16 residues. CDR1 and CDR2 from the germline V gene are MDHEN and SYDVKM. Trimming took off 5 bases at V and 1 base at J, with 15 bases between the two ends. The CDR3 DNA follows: TGTGCCAGCAGTCGTCCCGAGGGGACGAGCAATCAGCCCCAGCATTTT. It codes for CASSRPEGTSNQPQHF. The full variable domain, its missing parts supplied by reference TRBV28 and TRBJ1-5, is DVKVTQSSRYLVKRTGEKVFLECVQDMDHENMFWYRQDPGLGLRLIYFSYDVKMKEKGDIPEGYSVSREKKERFSLILESASTNQTSMYLCASSRPEGTSNQPQHFGDGTRLSIL.

CDR3 DNA sequence: TGTGCCAGCTCGCGGGACAGGGCCAGCTTGAACACTGAAGCTTTCTTT. Translating it yields CASSRDRASLNTEAFF. The gene calls are TRBV18 and TRBJ1-1; 9 nucleotides agree with TRBD1. This CDR3 region has 16 residues. Germline CDR1 and CDR2: KGHSH and LQKENI. The junction had 8 bases not matched to a gene; V was cut back by 6 bases and J by 0 bases.

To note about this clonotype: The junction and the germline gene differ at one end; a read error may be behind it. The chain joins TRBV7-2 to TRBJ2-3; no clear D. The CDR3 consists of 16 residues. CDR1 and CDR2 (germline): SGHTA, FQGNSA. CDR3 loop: CASSSLSTMGTDTQYF. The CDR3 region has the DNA TGCGCCAGCAGCTCCTTGAGTACTATGGGCACGGATACGCAGTATTTT.

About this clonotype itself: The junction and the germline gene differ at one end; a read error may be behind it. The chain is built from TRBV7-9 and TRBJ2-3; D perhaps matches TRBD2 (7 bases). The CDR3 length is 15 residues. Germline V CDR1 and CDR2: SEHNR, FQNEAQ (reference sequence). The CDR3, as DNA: TGTGCCAGCAGTTTAGCTAGCAGGGGAGGGCTATCGCAGTATTTT. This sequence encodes CASSLASRGGLSQYF.

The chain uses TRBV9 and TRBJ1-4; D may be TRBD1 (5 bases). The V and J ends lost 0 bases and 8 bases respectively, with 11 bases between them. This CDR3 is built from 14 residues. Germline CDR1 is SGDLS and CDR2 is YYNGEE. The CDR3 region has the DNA TGTGCCAGCAGCGTAGAGGGGAGATGGGAAAAACTGTTTTTT. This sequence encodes CASSVEGRWEKLFF. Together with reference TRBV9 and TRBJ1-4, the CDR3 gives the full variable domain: DSGVTQTPKHLITATGQRVTLRCSPRSGDLSVYWYQQSLDQGLQFLIQYYNGEERAKGNILERFSAQQFPDLHSELNLSSLELGDSALYFCASSVEGRWEKLFFGSGTQLSVL.

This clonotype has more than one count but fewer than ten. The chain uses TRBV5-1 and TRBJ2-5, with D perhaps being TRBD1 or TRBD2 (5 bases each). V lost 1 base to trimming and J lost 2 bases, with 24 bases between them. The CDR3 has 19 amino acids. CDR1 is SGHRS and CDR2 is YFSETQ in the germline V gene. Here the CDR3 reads CASSLRGFSGNPHQETQYF. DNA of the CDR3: TGCGCCAGCAGCTTGAGGGGTTTCAGCGGCAACCCCCATCAAGAGACCCAGTACTTC.

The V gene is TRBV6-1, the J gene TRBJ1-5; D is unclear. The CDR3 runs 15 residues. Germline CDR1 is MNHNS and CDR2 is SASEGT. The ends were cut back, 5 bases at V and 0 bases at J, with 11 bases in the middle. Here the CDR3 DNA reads TGTGCCAGCAGTCCAGGATTGGGTAGCAATCAGCCCCAGCATTTT. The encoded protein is CASSPGLGSNQPQHF.

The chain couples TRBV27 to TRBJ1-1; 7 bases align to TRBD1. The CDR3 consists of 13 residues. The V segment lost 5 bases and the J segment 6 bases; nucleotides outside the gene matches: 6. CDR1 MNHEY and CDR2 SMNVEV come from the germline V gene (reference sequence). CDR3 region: CASSNRGWAEAFF. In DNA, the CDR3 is TGTGCCAGCAGTAACAGGGGTTGGGCTGAAGCTTTCTTT.

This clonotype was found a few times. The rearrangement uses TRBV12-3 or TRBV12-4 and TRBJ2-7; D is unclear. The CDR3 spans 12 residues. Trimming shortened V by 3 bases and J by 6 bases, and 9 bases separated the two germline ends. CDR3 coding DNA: TGTGCCAGCAGTTTGGGCCGAACCGAGCAGTACTTC. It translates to CASSLGRTEQYF.

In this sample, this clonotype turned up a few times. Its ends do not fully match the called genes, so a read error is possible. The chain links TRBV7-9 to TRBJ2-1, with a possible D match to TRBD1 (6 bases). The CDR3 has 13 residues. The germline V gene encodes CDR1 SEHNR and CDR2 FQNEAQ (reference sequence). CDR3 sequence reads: CASSLVFRGEEFF. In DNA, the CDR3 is TGTGCCAGCAGCTTGGTCTTCAGGGGTGAGGAGTTCTTC.

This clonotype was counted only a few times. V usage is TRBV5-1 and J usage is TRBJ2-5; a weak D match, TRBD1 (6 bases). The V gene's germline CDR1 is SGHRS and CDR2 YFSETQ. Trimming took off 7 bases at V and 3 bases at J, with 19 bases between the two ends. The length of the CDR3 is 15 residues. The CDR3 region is CASQSMGAVEETQYF. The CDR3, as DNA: TGCGCCAGCCAATCTATGGGGGCCGTGGAAGAGACCCAGTACTTC.

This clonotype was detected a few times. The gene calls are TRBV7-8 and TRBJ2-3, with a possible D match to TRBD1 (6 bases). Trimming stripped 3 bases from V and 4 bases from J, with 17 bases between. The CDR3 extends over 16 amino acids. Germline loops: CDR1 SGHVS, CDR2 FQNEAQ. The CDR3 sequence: CASSFQQGGFADTQYF. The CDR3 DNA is TGTGCCAGCAGCTTCCAACAGGGCGGTTTCGCAGATACGCAGTATTTT.

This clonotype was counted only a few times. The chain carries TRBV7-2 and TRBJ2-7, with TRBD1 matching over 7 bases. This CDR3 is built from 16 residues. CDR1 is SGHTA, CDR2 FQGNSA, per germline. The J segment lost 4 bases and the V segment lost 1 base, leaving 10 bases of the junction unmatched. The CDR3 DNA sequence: TGTGCCAGCAGCTTAGAGGGGGCGCAGCGGTGGTACGAGCAGTACTTC. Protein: CASSLEGAQRWYEQYF.